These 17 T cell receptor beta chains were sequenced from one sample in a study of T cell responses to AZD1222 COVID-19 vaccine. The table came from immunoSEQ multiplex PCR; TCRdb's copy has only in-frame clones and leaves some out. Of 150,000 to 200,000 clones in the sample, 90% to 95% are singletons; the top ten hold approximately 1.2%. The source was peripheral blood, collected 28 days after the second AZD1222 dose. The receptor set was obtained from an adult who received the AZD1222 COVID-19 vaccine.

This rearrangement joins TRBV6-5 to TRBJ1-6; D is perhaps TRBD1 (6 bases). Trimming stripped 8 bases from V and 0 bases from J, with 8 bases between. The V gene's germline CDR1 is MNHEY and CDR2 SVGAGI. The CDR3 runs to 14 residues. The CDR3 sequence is CASQGSSYNSPLHF. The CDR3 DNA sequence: TGTGCCAGCCAGGGGAGCTCCTATAATTCACCCCTCCACTTT.

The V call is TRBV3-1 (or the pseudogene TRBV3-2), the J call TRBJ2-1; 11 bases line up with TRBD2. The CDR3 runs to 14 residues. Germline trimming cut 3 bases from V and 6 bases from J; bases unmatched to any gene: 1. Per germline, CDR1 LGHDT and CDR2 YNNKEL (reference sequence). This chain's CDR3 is CASSHLAGGNEQFF. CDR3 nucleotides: TGTGCCAGCAGCCACCTAGCGGGGGGCAATGAGCAGTTCTTC.

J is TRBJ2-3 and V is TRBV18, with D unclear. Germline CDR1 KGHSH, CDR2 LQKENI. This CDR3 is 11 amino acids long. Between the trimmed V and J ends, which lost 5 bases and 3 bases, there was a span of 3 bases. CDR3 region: CASSATDTQYF. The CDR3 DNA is TGTGCCAGCTCAGCGACAGATACGCAGTATTTT. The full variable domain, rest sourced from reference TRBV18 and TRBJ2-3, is NAGVMQNPRHLVRRRGQEARLRCSPMKGHSHVYWYRQLPEEGLKFMVYLQKENIIDESGMPKERFSAEFPKEGPSILRIQQVVRGDSAAYFCASSATDTQYFGPGTRLTVL.

The CDR3 nucleotides read TGTGCCTGGAGTCCCATGGGGTCAGGGATCACTGAAGCTTTCTTT. This encodes CAWSPMGSGITEAFF. The J gene is TRBJ1-1, the V gene TRBV30; D might be TRBD1 (5 bases). Trimming removed 2 bases at V and 4 bases at J, with 17 bases between. Germline V gene sequence: CDR1 GTSNPN, CDR2 SVGIG (reference sequence). This CDR3 region has 15 residues.

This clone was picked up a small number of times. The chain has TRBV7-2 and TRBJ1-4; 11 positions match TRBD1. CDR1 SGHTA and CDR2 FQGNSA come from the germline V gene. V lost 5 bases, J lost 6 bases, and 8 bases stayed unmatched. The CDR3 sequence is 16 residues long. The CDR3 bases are TGTGCCAGCAGCCCTTTGCGGGACAGGGGGTATGAAAAACTGTTTTTT. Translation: CASSPLRDRGYEKLFF.

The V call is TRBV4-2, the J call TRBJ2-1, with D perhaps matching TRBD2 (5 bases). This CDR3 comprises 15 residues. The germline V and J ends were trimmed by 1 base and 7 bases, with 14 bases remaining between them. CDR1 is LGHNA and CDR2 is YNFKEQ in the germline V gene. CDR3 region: CASSQGTAPINEQFF. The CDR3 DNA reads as TGTGCCAGCAGCCAAGGGACTGCCCCGATTAATGAGCAGTTCTTC.

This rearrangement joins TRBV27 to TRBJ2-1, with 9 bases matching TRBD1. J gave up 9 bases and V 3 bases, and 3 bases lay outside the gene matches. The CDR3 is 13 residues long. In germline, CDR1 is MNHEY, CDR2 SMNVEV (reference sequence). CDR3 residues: CASSLGTGSEQFF. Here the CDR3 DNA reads TGTGCCAGCAGTTTGGGGACAGGGAGTGAGCAGTTCTTC.

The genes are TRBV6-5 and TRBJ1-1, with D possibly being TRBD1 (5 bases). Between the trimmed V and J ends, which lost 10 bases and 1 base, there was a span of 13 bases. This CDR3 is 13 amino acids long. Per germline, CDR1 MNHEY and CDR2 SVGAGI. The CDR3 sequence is CATGRVKNTEAFF. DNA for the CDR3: TGTGCCACTGGCAGGGTCAAGAACACTGAAGCTTTCTTT.

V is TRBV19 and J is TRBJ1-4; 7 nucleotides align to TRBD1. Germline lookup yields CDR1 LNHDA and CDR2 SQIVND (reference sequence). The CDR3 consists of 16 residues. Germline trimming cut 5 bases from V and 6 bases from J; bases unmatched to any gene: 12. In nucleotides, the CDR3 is TGTGCCAGTAGTCCCCGGACAGGAGGATGGCATGAAAAACTGTTTTTT. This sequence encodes CASSPRTGGWHEKLFF.

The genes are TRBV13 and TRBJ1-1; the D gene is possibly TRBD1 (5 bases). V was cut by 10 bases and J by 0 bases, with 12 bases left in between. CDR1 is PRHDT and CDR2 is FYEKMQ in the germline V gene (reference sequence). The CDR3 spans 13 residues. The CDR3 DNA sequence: TGTGCCACTCAGAACAGGATGAACACTGAAGCTTTCTTT. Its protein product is CATQNRMNTEAFF.

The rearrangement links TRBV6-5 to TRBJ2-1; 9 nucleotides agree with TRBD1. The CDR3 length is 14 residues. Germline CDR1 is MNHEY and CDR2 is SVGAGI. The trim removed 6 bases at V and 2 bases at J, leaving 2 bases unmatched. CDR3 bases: TGTGCCAGCAGCAGACAGGGGGCCTACAATGAGCAGTTCTTC. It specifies CASSRQGAYNEQFF.

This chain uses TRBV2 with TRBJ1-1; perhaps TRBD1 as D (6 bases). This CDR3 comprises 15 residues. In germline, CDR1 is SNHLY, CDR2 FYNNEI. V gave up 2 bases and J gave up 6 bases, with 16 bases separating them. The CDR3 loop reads CASSESRGGSSEAFF. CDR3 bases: TGTGCCAGCAGTGAAAGTCGGGGGGGCTCATCTGAAGCTTTCTTT. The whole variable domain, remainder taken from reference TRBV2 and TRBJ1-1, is EPEVTQTPSHQVTQMGQEVILRCVPISNHLYFYWYRQILGQKVEFLVSFYNNEISEKSEIFDDQFSVERPDGSNFTLKIRSTKLEDSAMYFCASSESRGGSSEAFFGQGTRLTVV.

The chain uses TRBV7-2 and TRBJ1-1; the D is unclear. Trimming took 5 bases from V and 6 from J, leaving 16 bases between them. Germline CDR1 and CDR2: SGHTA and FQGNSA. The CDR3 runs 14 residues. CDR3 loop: CASSPPGRTAEAFF. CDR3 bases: TGTGCCAGCAGCCCCCCGGGGAGGACGGCTGAAGCTTTCTTT.

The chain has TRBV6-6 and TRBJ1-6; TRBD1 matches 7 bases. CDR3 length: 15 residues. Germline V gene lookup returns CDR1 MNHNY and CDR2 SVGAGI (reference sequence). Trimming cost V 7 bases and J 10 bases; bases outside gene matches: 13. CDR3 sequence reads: CASTPQGEPQSPLHF. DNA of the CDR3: TGTGCCAGCACCCCCCAGGGGGAACCCCAGTCACCCCTCCACTTT.

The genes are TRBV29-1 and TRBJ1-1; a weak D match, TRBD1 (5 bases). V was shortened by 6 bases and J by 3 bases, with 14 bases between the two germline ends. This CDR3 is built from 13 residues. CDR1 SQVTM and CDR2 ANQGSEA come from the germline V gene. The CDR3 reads CSVHRRLDTEAFF. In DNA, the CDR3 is TGCAGCGTCCACAGGAGGCTAGACACTGAAGCTTTCTTT. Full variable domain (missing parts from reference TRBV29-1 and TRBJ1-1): SAVISQKPSRDICQRGTSLTIQCQVDSQVTMMFWYRQQPGQSLTLIATANQGSEATYESGFVIDKFPISRPNLTFSTLTVSNMSPEDSSIYLCSVHRRLDTEAFFGQGTRLTVV.

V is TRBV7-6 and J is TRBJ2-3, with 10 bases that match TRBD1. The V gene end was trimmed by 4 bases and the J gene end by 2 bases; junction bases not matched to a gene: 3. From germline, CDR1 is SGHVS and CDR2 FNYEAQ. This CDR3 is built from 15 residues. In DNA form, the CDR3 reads TGTGCCAGCAGCTCAAGACAGGGGGCCACAGATACGCAGTATTTT. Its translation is CASSSRQGATDTQYF.

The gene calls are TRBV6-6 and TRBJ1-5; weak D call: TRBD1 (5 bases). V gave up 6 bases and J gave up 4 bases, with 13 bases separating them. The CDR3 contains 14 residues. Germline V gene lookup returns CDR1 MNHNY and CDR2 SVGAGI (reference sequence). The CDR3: CASSSWSGNQPQHF. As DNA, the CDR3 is TGTGCCAGCAGCTCCTGGTCAGGGAATCAGCCCCAGCATTTT.